This TCR beta chain was recorded in a study of T cells in tuberculosis. TCRdb's table, derived via immunoSEQ multiplex PCR, lists solely in-frame clones and lacks some. The data contain about 43,000 clones, roughly 94% of them singletons. A word on this clone: Its antigen remains unidentified.

The CDR3 runs to 18 residues. V gave up 3 bases and J gave up 1 base, with 19 bases separating them. The germline gives CDR1 LNHDA, CDR2 SQIVND (reference sequence). Adolescents were screened for latent TB by skin test and IGRA. Each donor contributed 90,000 to 100,000 T cells on average, unsorted. Findings of the study overall: Smaller distances to GMM-specific TCRs suggested their expansion in active tuberculosis.

This clonotype was sampled from a donor under 30 with latent tuberculosis or without tuberculosis infection. Some clones in this sample may be carry-over from other donors' samples. The chain couples TRBV19 to TRBJ1-5; D is unclear. The sample consisted of PBMCs. The CDR3 is CASSISEGRRPSNQPQHF. CDR3 DNA: TGTGCCAGTAGTATCTCGGAGGGTCGAAGGCCGAGCAATCAGCCCCAGCATTTT.